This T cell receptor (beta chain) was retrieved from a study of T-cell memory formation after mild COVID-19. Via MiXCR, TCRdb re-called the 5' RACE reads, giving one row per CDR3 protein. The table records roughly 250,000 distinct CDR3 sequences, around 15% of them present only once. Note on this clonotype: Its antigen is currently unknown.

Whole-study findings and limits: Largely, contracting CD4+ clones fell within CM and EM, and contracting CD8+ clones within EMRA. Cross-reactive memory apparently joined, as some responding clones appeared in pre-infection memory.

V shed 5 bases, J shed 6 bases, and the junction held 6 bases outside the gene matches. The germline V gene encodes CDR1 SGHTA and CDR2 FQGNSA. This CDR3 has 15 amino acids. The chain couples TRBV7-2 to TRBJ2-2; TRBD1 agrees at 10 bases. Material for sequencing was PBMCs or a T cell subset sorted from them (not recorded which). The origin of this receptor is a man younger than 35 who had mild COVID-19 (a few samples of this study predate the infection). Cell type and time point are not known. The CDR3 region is CASSPMGTGAGELFF. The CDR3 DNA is TGTGCCAGCAGCCCTATGGGGACAGGGGCCGGGGAGCTGTTTTTT. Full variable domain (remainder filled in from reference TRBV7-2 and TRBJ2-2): GAGVSQSPSNKVTEKGKDVELRCDPISGHTALYWYRQSLGQGLEFLIYFQGNSAPDKSGLPSDRFSAERTGGSVSTLTIQRTQQEDSAVYLCASSPMGTGAGELFFGEGSRLTVL.